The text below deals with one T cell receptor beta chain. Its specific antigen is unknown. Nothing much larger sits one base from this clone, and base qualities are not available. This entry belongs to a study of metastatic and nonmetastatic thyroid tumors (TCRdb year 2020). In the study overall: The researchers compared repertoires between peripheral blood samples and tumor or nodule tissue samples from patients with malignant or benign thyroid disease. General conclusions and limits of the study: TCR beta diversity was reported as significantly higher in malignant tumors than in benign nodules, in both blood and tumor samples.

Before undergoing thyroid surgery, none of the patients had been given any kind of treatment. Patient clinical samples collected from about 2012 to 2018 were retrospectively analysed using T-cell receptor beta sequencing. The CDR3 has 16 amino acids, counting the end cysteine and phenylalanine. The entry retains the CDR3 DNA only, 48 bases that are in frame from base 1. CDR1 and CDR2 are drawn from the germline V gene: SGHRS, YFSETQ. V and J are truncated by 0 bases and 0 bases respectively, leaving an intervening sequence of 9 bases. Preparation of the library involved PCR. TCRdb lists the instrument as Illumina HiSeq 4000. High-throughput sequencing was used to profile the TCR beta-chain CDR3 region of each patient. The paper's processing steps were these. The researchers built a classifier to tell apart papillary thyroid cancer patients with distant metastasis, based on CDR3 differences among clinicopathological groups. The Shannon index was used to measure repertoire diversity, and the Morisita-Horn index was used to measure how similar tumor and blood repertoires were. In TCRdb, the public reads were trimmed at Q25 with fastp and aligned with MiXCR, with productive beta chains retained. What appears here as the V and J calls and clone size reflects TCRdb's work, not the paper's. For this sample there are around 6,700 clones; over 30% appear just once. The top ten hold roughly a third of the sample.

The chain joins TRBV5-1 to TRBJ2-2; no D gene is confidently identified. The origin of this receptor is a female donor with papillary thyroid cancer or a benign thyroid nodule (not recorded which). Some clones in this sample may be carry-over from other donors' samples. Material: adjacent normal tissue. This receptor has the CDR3 CASSLVPIANTGELFF. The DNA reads TGCGCCAGCAGCTTGGTTCCCATCGCGAACACCGGGGAGCTGTTTTTT.